These 2 T cell receptor beta chains originate from one sample sequenced in a study of OX40 agonist ivuxolimab in advanced cancers. Produced via immunoSEQ multiplex PCR; TCRdb's table is partial and in-frame only. This sample yields 70,000 to 95,000 clones, of which 88% are seen a single time; roughly 4.3% belongs to the top ten. Sequenced material: CD4+ or CD8+ T cells sorted from blood, taken in a trial of the OX40 agonist ivuxolimab. Receptors were obtained from an adult with an advanced solid tumor such as melanoma, head and neck, liver or kidney cancer.

CDR3 in DNA: TGTGCCTGGAGTGTTGTACAAGAGACCCAGTACTTC. This gives the protein CAWSVVQETQYF. V and J are TRBV30 and TRBJ2-5; D remains ambiguous. CDR3 length: 12 residues. Germline V gene data show CDR1 as GTSNPN and CDR2 as SVGIG (reference sequence). Between the trimmed V and J ends, which lost 0 bases and 2 bases, there was a span of 4 bases. Drawing the rest from reference TRBV30 and TRBJ2-5, the complete variable domain is SQTIHQWPATLVQPVGSPLSLECTVEGTSNPNLYWYRQAAGRGLQLLFYSVGIGQISSEVPQNLSASRPQDRQFILSSKKLLLSDSGFYLCAWSVVQETQYFGPGTRLLVL.

This clone was seen a few times. The J gene is TRBJ1-1, the V gene TRBV28; D might be TRBD1 (6 bases). The V end lost 6 bases, the J end lost 4 bases, and 15 bases lay between the germline ends. The length of the CDR3 is 14 residues. Germline assignment: CDR1 MDHEN and CDR2 SYDVKM. The CDR3 sequence: CASSRTGSRTEAFF. Here the CDR3 DNA reads TGTGCCAGCAGCCGAACAGGGTCTCGCACTGAAGCTTTCTTT. The complete variable domain, with remaining parts taken from reference TRBV28 and TRBJ1-1, reads DVKVTQSSRYLVKRTGEKVFLECVQDMDHENMFWYRQDPGLGLRLIYFSYDVKMKEKGDIPEGYSVSREKKERFSLILESASTNQTSMYLCASSRTGSRTEAFFGQGTRLTVV.